Described below is a single T cell receptor (beta chain) sequence and its context. Its specificity is unknown. Timing groups of about 4 and about 12 weeks for second doses were pooled. V was clipped by 4 bases and J by 8 bases; unmatched bases: 7. This CDR3 is built from 13 residues. This specimen belongs to a study of T cell responses to AZD1222 COVID-19 vaccine. The study, taken as a whole, reports: Donors were mostly white British, more females; clonal diversity possibly underestimated. Baseline serostatus was positive in only six AZD1222 recipients. Nearly half of spike-specific TCRs reportedly target variant regions that are unmutated in the B.1.351 and B.1.1.7 variants.

Assay: immunoSEQ multiplex PCR; the TCRdb copy retains only in-frame clones and omits some. The sample has some 80,000 clones, approximately 90% seen once. The specimen was peripheral blood, collected 28 days after the second AZD1222 dose. V gene TRBV12-3 or TRBV12-4 combines with J gene TRBJ1-2, with 7 bases lining up with TRBD1. The receptor was isolated from an adult who received the AZD1222 COVID-19 vaccine. The DNA for the CDR3 is TGTGCCAGCAGTTCCCCGGGACAGAGAGGCTACACCTTC. Encoded protein: CASSSPGQRGYTF.